The 9 T cell receptor beta chains below were found in one sample sequenced in a study of immune heterogeneity within non-small cell lung tumors. Multiplex PCR amplified TCR beta CDR3 with 32 V and 13 J primers. Via MiXCR, TCRdb re-called the multiplex PCR reads, giving one row per CDR3 protein. The sample includes over 14,000 distinct CDR3 sequences, 25% to 35% of them seen just once. At 600 ng per sample, bulk tumor genomic DNA provided the template. While surgery was under way, several biopsies spaced far apart were taken per primary tumor. Enrolled individuals presented with untreated, newly diagnosed non-small cell lung cancer and received curative surgery. The sequencing sample was made of lung tumor tissue. These TCRs come from a woman aged 50 to 60 with non-small cell lung cancer.

The table lists this clonotype with many counts. The chain joins TRBV28 to TRBJ1-1; D gene uncertain. The germline gives CDR1 MDHEN, CDR2 SYDVKM. Trimming left V 6 bases short and J 1 base short, with 12 bases between. The CDR3 is 14 amino acids. CDR3 DNA sequence: TGTGCCAGCAGATCGGAACAGAAGAACACTGAAGCTTTCTTT. As protein: CASRSEQKNTEAFF.

The chain recombines TRBV2 with TRBJ1-3; D not resolved. Looked up from germline, CDR1 is SNHLY and CDR2 is FYNNEI. The CDR3 runs 15 residues. The germline V and J ends were trimmed by 6 bases and 1 base, with 13 bases remaining between them. Here the CDR3 reads CASRGAGRSGNTIYF. The CDR3 nucleotides are TGTGCCAGCAGAGGCGCGGGGAGGTCTGGAAACACCATATATTTT.

Concerning this clonotype: A read error may explain this, as a much larger clone is one base away. The V and J genes are TRBV9 and TRBJ2-1, with D hard to call. The CDR3 spans 12 residues. Germline CDR1 is SGDLS and CDR2 is YYNGEE. The CDR3 nucleotides are TGTGCCAGCAGCGTAGTCTCCAATGAGAAGTTCTTC. It yields the protein CASSVVSNEKFF.

This clonotype was seen only a few times. The chain uses TRBV7-2 and TRBJ2-3, with 8 positions matching TRBD2. V dropped 1 base and J dropped 2; count of bases not matched to a gene: 5. The CDR3 length is 16 residues. The germline CDR1 and CDR2 sequences are SGHTA and FQGNSA. CDR3: CASSLGTSGFTDTQYF. CDR3 sequence (DNA): TGTGCCAGCAGCTTAGGAACTAGCGGCTTCACAGATACGCAGTATTTT.

This clonotype turned up a few times. The chain is built from TRBV7-9 and TRBJ2-5, with D perhaps TRBD2 (7 bases). CDR1 is SEHNR, CDR2 FQNEAQ, per germline (reference sequence). The CDR3 loop spans 18 amino acids. Trimming stripped 0 bases from V and 2 bases from J, with 19 bases between. CDR3 protein: CASSLAQGKAGTQETQYF. The CDR3 DNA is TGTGCCAGCAGCTTAGCGCAGGGGAAAGCGGGGACACAAGAGACCCAGTACTTC.

This clonotype occurred many times. The J gene is TRBJ2-3, the V gene TRBV4-1, with TRBD2 matching over 9 bases. The J segment lost 1 base and the V segment lost 0 bases, leaving 2 bases of the junction unmatched. The CDR3 loop spans 16 amino acids. CDR1 and CDR2 from the germline V gene are MGHRA and YSYEKL. In nucleotides, the CDR3 is TGCGCCAGCAGCCAAGATCCTAGCGGGGGCACAGATACGCAGTATTTT. This gives the protein CASSQDPSGGTDTQYF.

This chain links TRBV4-2 with TRBJ1-4; D is ambiguous. V was trimmed by 3 bases and J by 4 bases, leaving 12 bases between them. Looked up from germline, CDR1 is LGHNA and CDR2 is YNFKEQ. The CDR3 has 15 residues. CDR3 in amino acids: CASSHQDTSNEKLFF. The DNA of the CDR3 is TGTGCCAGCAGCCACCAGGATACAAGTAATGAAAAACTGTTTTTT.

This clonotype was found many times. The chain is built from TRBV5-1 and TRBJ1-1, with 9 bases aligning to TRBD1. The germline gives CDR1 SGHRS, CDR2 YFSETQ. V shed 4 bases and J 0 bases; nucleotides not matched to a gene: 7. This CDR3 spans 16 amino acids. The CDR3 spells CASSDPGQGLNTEAFF. CDR3 in DNA: TGCGCCAGCAGCGACCCGGGACAGGGCCTGAACACTGAAGCTTTCTTT.

The DNA of the CDR3 is TGTGCCATCAGTGAGGGGATGGGTTTCACCGGGGAGCTGTTTTTT. This sequence encodes CAISEGMGFTGELFF. V gene TRBV10-3 combines with J gene TRBJ2-2; the D is unclear. The germline gives CDR1 ENHRY, CDR2 SYGVKD. V dropped 2 bases and J dropped 4 bases, with 11 bases sitting between them. This CDR3 region has 15 residues.